These 5 T cell receptor beta chains came from one sample sequenced in a study of blood T cell repertoires in COVID-19. Sequenced by immunoSEQ multiplex PCR; TCRdb stores in-frame clones only, minus some. The sample lists over 110,000 clones, around 82% occurring once. Material for sequencing was PBMCs or T cells enriched from blood (not recorded which). These receptors all stem from a man in his fifties in a cohort exposed to, infected with or recovered from COVID-19 (not recorded which).

In its sample, this clone was seen a few times. The V call is TRBV19, the J call TRBJ1-3, with 8 nucleotides matching TRBD1. After removal of 8 bases from V and 3 bases from J, the junction contained 6 bases not matched to a gene. CDR3 length equals 14 residues. Germline lookup yields CDR1 LNHDA and CDR2 SQIVND (reference sequence). DNA of the CDR3: TGTGCCAGTGCAGGGGGCGGCGTTGGAAACACCATATATTTT. Protein product: CASAGGGVGNTIYF.

This chain links TRBV27 with TRBJ2-1, with 7 nucleotides matching TRBD1. Trimming removed 8 bases from V and 6 bases from J; junction bases left unmatched: 4. The CDR3 length is 12 residues. The germline CDR1 and CDR2 sequences are MNHEY and SMNVEV (reference sequence). CDR3 residues: CASGTGANEQFF. The CDR3, as DNA: TGTGCCAGCGGTACAGGGGCCAATGAGCAGTTCTTC.

CDR3 loop: CAISGQGLSYGYTF. The CDR3 coding sequence is TGTGCCATCAGTGGACAGGGATTGAGCTATGGCTACACCTTC. V gene TRBV10-3 combines with J gene TRBJ1-2; 7 bases line up with TRBD1. Germline lookup yields CDR1 ENHRY and CDR2 SYGVKD. Germline trimming cut 4 bases from V and 4 bases from J; bases unmatched to any gene: 6. CDR3 length: 14 amino acids.

The chain has TRBV4-1 and TRBJ2-7; no definite D call. The V gene lost 3 bases and the J gene lost 3 bases, with 15 bases spanning the gap. Germline V CDR1 and CDR2: MGHRA, YSYEKL. This CDR3 comprises 15 residues. The CDR3 nucleotides read TGCGCCAGCAGCCACCAAGCCGTCCGAAGCTACGAGCAGTACTTC. This codes for CASSHQAVRSYEQYF.

This chain links TRBV4-1 with TRBJ2-7; 7 bases line up with TRBD1. Trimming took 0 bases from V and 3 from J; bases not matched to a gene: 5. Germline-derived CDR1 and CDR2 are MGHRA and YSYEKL. The CDR3 has 15 amino acids. CDR3 amino acids: CASSQEWDSNYEQYF. The CDR3 region has the DNA TGCGCCAGCAGCCAAGAGTGGGACAGCAACTACGAGCAGTACTTC.